The 19 T cell receptor beta chains presented below share a single source sample, sequenced in a study of blood T cell repertoires in COVID-19. Produced via immunoSEQ multiplex PCR; TCRdb's table is partial and in-frame only. Of about 670,000 clones listed, 70% to 90% are singletons. Source material: peripheral blood. The receptors shown here come from a woman younger than 30 with acute or convalescent COVID-19.

The chain is built from TRBV4-2 and TRBJ2-3, with D tentatively TRBD2 (6 bases). The ends were cut back, 2 bases at V and 5 bases at J, with 20 bases in the middle. The CDR3 has 17 residues. Germline loops: CDR1 LGHNA, CDR2 YNFKEQ. Here the CDR3 reads CASSQTNLAPTEDTQYF. The CDR3 nucleotides are TGTGCCAGCAGCCAAACAAACCTAGCGCCCACCGAAGATACGCAGTATTTT.

The chain recombines TRBV10-3 with TRBJ2-3; tentative D call: TRBD1 (6 bases). Germline V gene lookup returns CDR1 ENHRY and CDR2 SYGVKD. The CDR3 consists of 15 residues. Trimming cost V 4 bases and J 3 bases, with 14 bases left between them. The CDR3 reads CAISASRGETDTQYF. CDR3 nucleotides: TGTGCCATCAGTGCCAGCAGGGGAGAGACAGATACGCAGTATTTT.

This clone has more than one count but fewer than ten. This chain links TRBV30 with TRBJ1-4; weak D call: TRBD1 (5 bases). V lost 2 bases and J lost 4, with 20 bases in between. The CDR3 extends over 17 amino acids. Germline values: CDR1 GTSNPN, CDR2 SVGIG (reference sequence). CDR3 sequence (DNA): TGTGCCTGGAGTCGAATTAGACAGCCCGAATTTAATGAAAAACTGTTTTTT. Translation gives CAWSRIRQPEFNEKLFF. Complete variable domain (other parts from reference TRBV30 and TRBJ1-4): SQTIHQWPATLVQPVGSPLSLECTVEGTSNPNLYWYRQAAGRGLQLLFYSVGIGQISSEVPQNLSASRPQDRQFILSSKKLLLSDSGFYLCAWSRIRQPEFNEKLFFGSGTQLSVL.

The rearrangement uses TRBV24-1 and TRBJ2-5, with a possible D match to TRBD2 (5 bases). This CDR3 region has 15 residues. CDR1 and CDR2 (germline): KGHDR, SFDVKD. Trimming shortened V by 6 bases and J by 4 bases, and 17 bases separated the two germline ends. CDR3 amino acids: CATSPSRRTGETQYF. The CDR3 nucleotides are TGTGCCACCAGTCCCTCTCGGAGGACGGGAGAGACCCAGTACTTC.

The chain has TRBV2 and TRBJ2-7; 7 bases are a match to TRBD1. Per germline, CDR1 SNHLY and CDR2 FYNNEI. V lost 9 bases and J lost 4; bases outside the gene matches: 6. CDR3 length: 12 amino acids. CDR3 nucleotides: TGTGCCAGACGGGACAGCAATTACGAGCAGTACTTC. It specifies CARRDSNYEQYF.

This clone was found once. CDR3 in DNA: TGTGCCAGTAGTATCAGTCTTGCGGGGTGGCCGACAGATACGCAGTATTTT. Its protein product is CASSISLAGWPTDTQYF. The chain is built from TRBV19 and TRBJ2-3; TRBD2 might be the D (6 bases). V lost 3 bases to trimming and J lost 3 bases, with 19 bases between them. CDR1 is LNHDA, CDR2 SQIVND, per germline (reference sequence). CDR3 length: 17 residues.

Only one count was recorded for this clone. The V and J genes are TRBV29-1 and TRBJ1-2; 7 bases align to TRBD1. This CDR3 spans 14 amino acids. Germline trimming cut 7 bases from V and 2 bases from J; bases unmatched to any gene: 10. Germline V gives CDR1 SQVTM, CDR2 ANQGSEA. The CDR3 here is CSASGGAWNYGYTF. Written as DNA, the CDR3 is TGCAGCGCGTCAGGGGGAGCATGGAACTATGGCTACACCTTC. The complete variable domain, with remaining parts taken from reference TRBV29-1 and TRBJ1-2, reads SAVISQKPSRDICQRGTSLTIQCQVDSQVTMMFWYRQQPGQSLTLIATANQGSEATYESGFVIDKFPISRPNLTFSTLTVSNMSPEDSSIYLCSASGGAWNYGYTFGSGTRLTVV.

The chain carries TRBV4-1 and TRBJ2-7, with D possibly being TRBD1 (6 bases). V was cut by 5 bases and J by 9 bases, with 11 bases left in between. Germline V gene sequence: CDR1 MGHRA, CDR2 YSYEKL. The CDR3 totals 11 residues. CDR3 nucleotide sequence: TGCGCCAGCAGCATACAGGGTGCGCAGTACTTC. Translating it yields CASSIQGAQYF.

This sequence joins TRBV24-1 and TRBJ1-2; D is unclear. CDR3 length equals 13 residues. Germline-derived CDR1 and CDR2 are KGHDR and SFDVKD. Trimming removed 4 bases from V and 4 bases from J, with 9 bases in between. The CDR3 nucleotides read TGTGCCACCAGTGAGGAGCCCTCCTATGGCTACACCTTC. This encodes CATSEEPSYGYTF.

V is TRBV28 and J is TRBJ1-4, with D possibly matching TRBD1 (6 bases). V was trimmed by 5 bases and J by 0 bases, leaving 10 bases between them. Per the germline V gene, CDR1 is MDHEN and CDR2 is SYDVKM. CDR3 length equals 15 residues. The chain's CDR3 is CASSPGQTTNEKLFF. Here the CDR3 DNA reads TGTGCCAGCAGTCCTGGACAGACAACTAATGAAAAACTGTTTTTT.

This chain connects TRBV10-3 to TRBJ2-7, with D possibly matching TRBD2 (6 bases). The CDR3 length is 14 residues. The germline V gene has CDR1 ENHRY and CDR2 SYGVKD. Trimming removed 8 bases from V and 2 bases from J, with 16 bases in between. CDR3 loop: CAISPGDAPYEQYF. The CDR3 coding sequence is TGTGCCATCTCTCCGGGGGATGCTCCCTACGAGCAGTACTTC.

The chain uses TRBV12-3 or TRBV12-4 and TRBJ1-1; no clear D gene. V was pared by 6 bases and J by 8 bases, with 13 bases between. This CDR3 has 12 amino acids. This chain's CDR3 is CASRKEAGEAFF. The CDR3 nucleotides read TGTGCCAGCAGAAAGGAGGCGGGAGAAGCTTTCTTT.

The chain recombines TRBV28 with TRBJ1-6, with D maybe TRBD1 (6 bases). The CDR3 spans 17 residues. Germline assignment: CDR1 MDHEN and CDR2 SYDVKM. Trimming left V 6 bases short and J 9 bases short, with 24 bases between. In DNA, the CDR3 is TGTGCCAGCAGCACCCCGACCCTCGGACCCAGGGGTTCACCCCTCCACTTT. Translated: CASSTPTLGPRGSPLHF. Complete variable domain (other parts from reference TRBV28 and TRBJ1-6): DVKVTQSSRYLVKRTGEKVFLECVQDMDHENMFWYRQDPGLGLRLIYFSYDVKMKEKGDIPEGYSVSREKKERFSLILESASTNQTSMYLCASSTPTLGPRGSPLHFGNGTRLTVT.

V usage is TRBV7-3 and J usage is TRBJ1-1; 9 bases align to TRBD1. This CDR3 spans 14 amino acids. V was clipped by 1 base and J by 5 bases; unmatched bases: 2. Germline V lookup: CDR1 SGHTA, CDR2 FQGTGA. The CDR3 DNA reads TGTGCCAGCAGCTTAATGGGACAGGGTACTGAAGCTTTCTTT. Translation: CASSLMGQGTEAFF.

The rearrangement joins TRBV4-1 to TRBJ2-5, with 8 bases that match TRBD2. J lost 2 bases, V lost 2 bases, and 7 bases had no gene match. CDR1 and CDR2 (germline): MGHRA, YSYEKL. This CDR3 region has 16 residues. The CDR3 DNA sequence: TGCGCCAGCAGCCAAAGGGTCAGCGGGGGTCAAGAGACCCAGTACTTC. Translated, it gives CASSQRVSGGQETQYF.

This clone was counted only a few times. The chain combines TRBV6-1 with TRBJ1-5; tentative D call: TRBD1 (5 bases). Trimming left V 3 bases short and J 8 bases short, with 17 bases between. CDR1 and CDR2 from the germline V gene are MNHNS and SASEGT. The CDR3 extends over 15 amino acids. The CDR3 here is CASSEGPTVEKPQHF. The CDR3 nucleotides read TGTGCCAGCAGTGAGGGTCCGACAGTAGAAAAGCCCCAGCATTTT.

V usage is TRBV29-1 and J usage is TRBJ1-5; 7 bases map to TRBD1. V lost 6 bases and J lost 7; bases outside the gene matches: 12. CDR1 is SQVTM, CDR2 ANQGSEA, per germline. The CDR3 consists of 14 residues. Here the CDR3 reads CSVSDRAGGQPQHF. The CDR3 DNA follows: TGCAGCGTCAGTGACAGGGCTGGGGGGCAGCCCCAGCATTTT.

The CDR3 nucleotides are TGTGCCAGCAGTCCCTGGACAGGGGGTAACTATGGCTACACCTTC. The encoded protein is CASSPWTGGNYGYTF. The genes are TRBV6-2 or TRBV6-3 and TRBJ1-2; the match to TRBD1 covers 10 bases. The CDR3 is made up of 15 amino acids. J lost 1 base, V lost 5 bases, and 4 bases had no gene match. The germline gives CDR1 MNHEY, CDR2 SVGEGT.

The rearrangement links TRBV11-3 to TRBJ1-1; D is possibly TRBD1 (5 bases). In germline, CDR1 is SGHNT, CDR2 YENEEA. Trimming took off 5 bases at V and 5 bases at J, with 9 bases between the two ends. The CDR3 is made up of 12 amino acids. The CDR3 sequence: CASSQGGTEAFF. The CDR3 nucleotides are TGTGCCAGCAGCCAGGGTGGGACTGAAGCTTTCTTT.